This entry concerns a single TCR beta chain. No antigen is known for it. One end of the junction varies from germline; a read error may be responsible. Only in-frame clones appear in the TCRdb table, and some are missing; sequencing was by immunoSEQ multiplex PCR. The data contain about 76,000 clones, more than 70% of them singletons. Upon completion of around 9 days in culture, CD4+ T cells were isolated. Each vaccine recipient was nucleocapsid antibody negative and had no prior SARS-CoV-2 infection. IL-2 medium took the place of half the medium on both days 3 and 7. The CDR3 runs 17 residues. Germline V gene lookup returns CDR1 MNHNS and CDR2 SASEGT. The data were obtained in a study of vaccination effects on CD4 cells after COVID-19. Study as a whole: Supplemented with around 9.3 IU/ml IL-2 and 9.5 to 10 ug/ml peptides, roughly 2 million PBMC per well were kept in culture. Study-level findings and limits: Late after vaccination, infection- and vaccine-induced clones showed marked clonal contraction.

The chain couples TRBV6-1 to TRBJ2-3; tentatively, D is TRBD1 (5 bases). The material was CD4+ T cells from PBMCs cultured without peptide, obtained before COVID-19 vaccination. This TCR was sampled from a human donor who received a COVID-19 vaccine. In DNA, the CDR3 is TGTGCCAGCAGCGAAGCAAGGGGCAGGAGCCGCACAGATACGCAGTATTTT. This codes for CASSEARGRSRTDTQYF.